The 8 T cell receptor beta chains reported below all come from one sample, sequenced in a study of cytomegalovirus exposure and HLA in healthy donors. Primers: 60 Vbeta forward and 13 Jbeta reverse. Repertoires were generated with immunoSEQ multiplex PCR, while TCRdb's copy carries only in-frame clones and drops some. Among roughly 100,000 clones, 10% were seen once, and the ten largest hold less than 6%. The specimen sequenced was PBMCs. These receptors were collected from a middle-aged man in good health and CMV-seropositive.

This chain uses TRBV4-2 with TRBJ1-1; TRBD1 is a possible D gene (5 bases). Germline V lookup: CDR1 LGHNA, CDR2 YNFKEQ. The V gene lost 1 base and the J gene lost 0 bases, with 9 bases spanning the gap. The CDR3 loop spans 15 amino acids. DNA of the CDR3: TGTGCCAGCAGCCAAGTTGGACAAATGAACACTGAAGCTTTCTTT. This translates into CASSQVGQMNTEAFF.

The chain is built from TRBV7-9 and TRBJ1-2; maybe TRBD1 (6 bases). The CDR3 has 13 amino acids. CDR1 is SEHNR, CDR2 FQNEAQ, per germline (reference sequence). V shed 5 bases and J shed 4 bases, with 11 bases lying between them. The CDR3 region has the DNA TGTGCCAGCAGCCCGGGACATGTCTATGGCTACACCTTC. Its protein is CASSPGHVYGYTF.

CDR3 coding DNA: TGTGCCAGCAGCGCCAACAGGGGGCGGAACACTGAAGCTTTCTTT. Translated: CASSANRGRNTEAFF. This chain joins TRBV4-2 and TRBJ1-1; TRBD1 agrees at 9 bases. The length of the CDR3 is 15 residues. Germline V lookup: CDR1 LGHNA, CDR2 YNFKEQ. The V and J ends lost 5 bases and 1 base, in that order; junction bases with no gene match: 5.

The CDR3 bases are TGTGCCAGCAGCACGACTAGCGGGAGGGCCTACGAGCAGTACTTC. This translates into CASSTTSGRAYEQYF. V and J are TRBV7-9 and TRBJ2-7, with TRBD2 matching over 14 bases. The CDR3 sequence is 15 residues long. Germline V gene sequence: CDR1 SEHNR, CDR2 FQNEAQ (reference sequence). V gave up 5 bases and J gave up 2 bases; unmatched junction bases: 2. The full variable domain, in which reference TRBV7-9 and TRBJ2-7 provide the parts outside the CDR3, is DTGVSQNPRHKITKRGQNVTFRCDPISEHNRLYWYRQTLGQGPEFLTYFQNEAQLEKSRLLSDRFSAERPKGSFSTLEIQRTEQGDSAMYLCASSTTSGRAYEQYFGPGTRLTVT.

The rearrangement uses TRBV6-1 and TRBJ2-5, with D uncertain. The DNA end favors TRBJ2-7, so the J call may be wrong. Germline V gene data show CDR1 as MNHNS and CDR2 as SASEGT. CDR3 length equals 14 residues. The CDR3 nucleotides are TGTGCCAGCAGTGAACAAAACCCATCCTACGAGCAGTACTTC. Its translation is CASSEQNPSYEQYF.

This clone was detected a few times. J is TRBJ2-6 and V is TRBV19, with TRBD1 identical over 8 bases. The CDR3 runs to 16 residues. Germline V lookup: CDR1 LNHDA, CDR2 SQIVND (reference sequence). J lost 2 bases, V lost 6 bases, and 6 bases had no gene match. The CDR3 bases are TGTGCCAGTAGAACTACAGGGGGAGCTGGGGCCAACGTCCTGACTTTC. Its translation is CASRTTGGAGANVLTF.

J is TRBJ1-2 and V is TRBV15, with D maybe TRBD1 (5 bases). V gave up 0 bases and J gave up 4 bases, with 12 bases separating them. There are 15 residues in the CDR3. Germline V lookup: CDR1 LNHNV, CDR2 YYDKDF (reference sequence). CDR3: CATSRDKGSGYGYTF. The CDR3, as DNA: TGTGCCACCAGCAGAGATAAGGGGTCTGGCTATGGCTACACCTTC.

This clone was seen a few times. The chain has TRBV6-6 and TRBJ2-7, with D hard to call. Germline CDR1 is MNHNY and CDR2 is SVGAGI (reference sequence). V lost 6 bases and J lost 1, with 19 bases in between. CDR3 length equals 16 residues. The CDR3 DNA reads TGTGCCAGCAGCGACCGGCCCTTCGACACTTCCTACGAGCAGTACTTC. This encodes CASSDRPFDTSYEQYF.